One and the same sample provided the 6 T cell receptor beta chains below, sequenced in a study of T cells after yellow fever vaccination. TCRdb passed the 5' RACE reads through MiXCR, listing each CDR3 protein once. The sample holds approximately 120,000 distinct CDR3 sequences, more than 6.5% seen once. The sequences come from CD4+ T cells sorted from PBMCs, collected roughly 10 days after the first yellow fever vaccination. These receptors were obtained from a man younger than 35 who received the YFV17D yellow fever vaccine.

This clonotype occurred many times. This chain links TRBV12-3 or TRBV12-4 with TRBJ2-1; 8 positions match TRBD2. After removal of 3 bases from V and 5 bases from J, the junction contained 3 bases not matched to a gene. This CDR3 is built from 14 residues. As DNA, the CDR3 is TGTGCCAGCAGTTTCCAGCGGGGGAACAATGAGCAGTTCTTC. Translated, it gives CASSFQRGNNEQFF.

There are many counts of this clonotype. For the CDR3, the DNA is TGCAGCGTGGTCCGACAGGAGAGAGATACGCAGTATTTT. Amino acids: CSVVRQERDTQYF. The rearrangement joins TRBV29-1 to TRBJ2-3; weak D call: TRBD1 (6 bases). The CDR3 is 13 amino acids. The germline V gene encodes CDR1 SQVTM and CDR2 ANQGSEA. Trimming stripped 6 bases from V and 5 bases from J, with 15 bases between.

This clonotype appeared many times. The chain is built from TRBV10-2 and TRBJ2-5, with D perhaps assigned TRBD1 or TRBD2 (5 bases each). Germline V gene data show CDR1 as WSHSY and CDR2 as SAAADI. The CDR3 covers 13 residues. V shed 8 bases and J shed 5 bases, with 15 bases lying between them. The CDR3 DNA is TGCGCCAGCGTCAGGGCCCCGGGGGAGACCCAGTACTTC. Encoded protein: CASVRAPGETQYF.

The table lists this clonotype with many counts. The chain is built from TRBV11-1 and TRBJ1-1; 10 bases match TRBD1. The CDR3 is 19 amino acids. Germline V lookup: CDR1 SGHAT, CDR2 FQDESV (reference sequence). V was pared by 5 bases and J by 6 bases, with 21 bases of the junction left unmatched. CDR3 in amino acids: CASSLIGGTGTGVISEAFF. DNA of the CDR3: TGTGCCAGCAGCCTAATAGGGGGAACCGGGACAGGGGTAATCTCTGAAGCTTTCTTT.

In its sample, this clonotype was seen many times. The chain employs TRBV6-2 or TRBV6-3 and TRBJ1-5; D might be TRBD1 (5 bases). CDR3 length: 14 amino acids. V dropped 6 bases and J dropped 5 bases, with 14 bases sitting between them. CDR1 and CDR2 (germline): MNHEY, SVGEGT. CDR3 in DNA: TGTGCCAGCAGGCGGGACGGGACCTATCAGCCCCAGCATTTT. It is translated as CASRRDGTYQPQHF.

The table lists this clonotype with many counts. The chain combines TRBV5-1 with TRBJ2-3, with a tentative D call TRBD2 (5 bases). CDR3 length: 13 residues. CDR1 is SGHRS, CDR2 YFSETQ, per germline. With 5 bases removed from V and 6 bases from J, the gap between germline ends came to 13 bases. CDR3 amino acids: CASRGLASDTQYF. DNA of the CDR3: TGCGCCAGCAGAGGGCTAGCATCCGATACGCAGTATTTT.